This T cell receptor (beta chain) came from a study of post-analysis software for immune sequencing data. As for the study in general: The courses of disease that were included comprised relapsing-remitting, secondary progressive and progressive-relapsing multiple sclerosis. Regarding the study as a whole: TRBV segments more frequent in patients than in controls numbered roughly 5 and included TRBV5-6, TRBV5-1 and TRBV20-1. Batch-matched samples strongly co-clustered by F measure. Normalized Chao1 diversity in multiple sclerosis patients fell significantly below that of controls.

CDR3 length: 13 residues. Germline CDR1 reads KGHSH; CDR2 reads LQKENI. Regarding this clonotype: Its antigen remains unidentified.

TCR beta libraries were prepared from cDNA with unique molecular identifiers. The authors obtained roughly 0.5 million cDNA molecules from roughly 1.1 to 9.2 million T cells. MiXCR, applied by TCRdb to the PCR reads, yields one record per CDR3 protein. The table has more than 450,000 distinct CDR3 sequences, 34% seen once. The chain combines TRBV18 with TRBJ2-7; tentative D call: TRBD2 (5 bases). With the DNA end fitting TRBJ2-5 better, the J assignment may be wrong. The specimen sequenced was blood. The receptor was derived from a girl aged 2 to 17 with multiple sclerosis. The CDR3 bases are TGTGCCAGCTCACCAAAGGGAGAAGAGACCCAGTACTTC. Encoded protein: CASSPKGEETQYF.